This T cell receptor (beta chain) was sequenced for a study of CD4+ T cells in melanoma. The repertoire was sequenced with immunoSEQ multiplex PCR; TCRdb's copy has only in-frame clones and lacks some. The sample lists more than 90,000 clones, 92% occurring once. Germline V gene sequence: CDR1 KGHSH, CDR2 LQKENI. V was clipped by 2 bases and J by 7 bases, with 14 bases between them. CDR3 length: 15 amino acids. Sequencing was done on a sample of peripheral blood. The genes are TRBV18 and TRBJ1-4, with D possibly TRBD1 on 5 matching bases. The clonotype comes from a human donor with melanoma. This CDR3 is CASSPEGPRSEKLFF. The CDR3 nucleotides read TGTGCCAGCTCACCAGAGGGACCTAGGAGTGAAAAACTGTTTTTT. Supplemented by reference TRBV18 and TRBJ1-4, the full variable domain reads NAGVMQNPRHLVRRRGQEARLRCSPMKGHSHVYWYRQLPEEGLKFMVYLQKENIIDESGMPKERFSAEFPKEGPSILRIQQVVRGDSAAYFCASSPEGPRSEKLFFGSGTQLSVL.